The 21 T cell receptor beta chains given below trace back to one sample, sequenced in a study of early T cells in non-severe SARS-CoV-2 infection. One entry per CDR3 protein results from TCRdb running MiXCR on the 5' RACE reads. The sample includes around 70,000 distinct CDR3 sequences, 10% of them seen just once. The sequenced sample was whole blood, obtained at baseline. These receptors all stem from an adult who was a healthcare worker with PCR-confirmed SARS-CoV-2 infection or an uninfected control (not recorded which).

This clonotype was observed a handful of times. V gene TRBV14 combines with J gene TRBJ1-1; possibly TRBD1 for D (6 bases). Trimming took 4 bases from V and 2 from J, leaving 17 bases between them. CDR3 length: 16 residues. Germline V gives CDR1 SGHDN, CDR2 FVKESK. The CDR3 loop reads CASSPRRQARNTEAFF. The CDR3 DNA follows: TGTGCCAGCAGCCCCCGACGACAGGCCCGAAACACTGAAGCTTTCTTT.

The chain has TRBV7-2 and TRBJ2-1; D is ambiguous. The CDR3 sequence is 13 residues long. V lost 1 base and J 2 bases, leaving 3 bases between the germline ends. Germline V gene lookup returns CDR1 SGHTA and CDR2 FQGNSA. The CDR3 is CASSLGTYNEQFF. CDR3 bases: TGTGCCAGCAGCTTAGGGACCTACAATGAGCAGTTCTTC.

V is TRBV10-3 and J is TRBJ2-1, with 9 bases matching TRBD1. With V trimmed by 0 bases and J by 8 bases, 8 bases remained unmatched. This CDR3 has 16 residues. Germline V gives CDR1 ENHRY, CDR2 SYGVKD. CDR3 region: CAISESGDREIYEQFF. The CDR3 bases are TGTGCCATCAGTGAGTCGGGGGACAGGGAGATTTATGAGCAGTTCTTC.

This clonotype came up many times. The chain combines TRBV12-3 or TRBV12-4 with TRBJ2-1; D is possibly TRBD1 (5 bases). V was cut by 8 bases and J by 4 bases, with 12 bases left in between. The CDR3 length is 13 residues. This CDR3 is CASGMTAYNEQFF. For the CDR3, the DNA is TGTGCCAGCGGCATGACAGCTTACAATGAGCAGTTCTTC.

The table lists this clonotype with many counts. The rearrangement links TRBV11-3 to TRBJ2-1; 8 bases are shared with TRBD1. CDR1 and CDR2 from the germline V gene are SGHNT and YENEEA. V lost 4 bases and J lost 7; bases outside the gene matches: 6. This CDR3 comprises 14 residues. The CDR3 sequence is CASSSGQGTNEQFF. The CDR3 DNA sequence: TGTGCCAGCAGCTCCGGACAGGGTACGAATGAGCAGTTCTTC.

This clonotype was seen many times. The genes are TRBV6-6 and TRBJ1-2, with a tentative D call TRBD1 (6 bases). Germline V CDR1 and CDR2: MNHNY, SVGAGI (reference sequence). V dropped 5 bases and J dropped 5 bases, with 15 bases sitting between them. There are 14 residues in the CDR3. DNA of the CDR3: TGTGCCAGCAGTGCTACCGACAGGAGATATGGCTACACCTTC. Residues: CASSATDRRYGYTF.

This clonotype has just a few counts. The chain recombines TRBV25-1 with TRBJ2-6; D not resolved. CDR1 is MGHDK, CDR2 SYGVNS, per germline. V gave up 5 bases and J gave up 2 bases, with 10 bases separating them. The length of the CDR3 is 15 residues. The CDR3 loop reads CASSSSGTGANVLTF. The CDR3 region has the DNA TGTGCCAGCAGTTCGTCGGGTACTGGGGCCAACGTCCTGACTTTC. Supplemented by reference TRBV25-1 and TRBJ2-6, the full variable domain reads EADIYQTPRYLVIGTGKKITLECSQTMGHDKMYWYQQDPGMELHLIHYSYGVNSTEKGDLSSESTVSRIRTEHFPLTLESARPSHTSQYLCASSSSGTGANVLTFGAGSRLTVL.

This clonotype was picked up many times. The chain links TRBV5-1 to TRBJ1-1; D gene ambiguous. Trimming shortened V by 0 bases and J by 0 bases, and 6 bases separated the two germline ends. The CDR3 runs 14 residues. The germline V gene encodes CDR1 SGHRS and CDR2 YFSETQ. CDR3 sequence reads: CASSLGHMNTEAFF. The DNA of the CDR3 is TGCGCCAGCAGCTTGGGGCATATGAACACTGAAGCTTTCTTT.

The CDR3 DNA is TGCAGTGCTGGACTAGGCAGGTGGTTGTCCAATGAGCAGTTCTTC. Residues: CSAGLGRWLSNEQFF. The chain uses TRBV20-1 and TRBJ2-1; 7 nucleotides align to TRBD2. The ends lost 5 bases at V and 6 bases at J; junction bases unmatched: 13. Germline values: CDR1 DFQATT, CDR2 SNEGSKA (reference sequence). The CDR3 covers 15 residues.

This sequence joins TRBV3-1 and TRBJ1-6; 9 bases map to TRBD1. This CDR3 contains 13 residues. The V and J ends lost 5 bases and 9 bases, in that order; junction bases with no gene match: 2. CDR1 and CDR2 from the germline V gene are LGHDT and YNNKEL (reference sequence). The CDR3 region is CASSGTGSSPLHF. For the CDR3, the DNA is TGTGCCAGCAGCGGGACAGGGTCTTCACCCCTCCACTTT.

Many counts were recorded for this clonotype. J is TRBJ2-7 and V is TRBV27; the D gene is possibly TRBD1 (5 bases). V gave up 11 bases and J gave up 6 bases, with 20 bases separating them. CDR1 and CDR2 from the germline V gene are MNHEY and SMNVEV (reference sequence). The CDR3 is 13 residues long. CDR3 loop: CAASRRVGAEQYF. CDR3 DNA: TGTGCCGCCTCGCGCAGGGTGGGCGCCGAGCAGTACTTC.

The chain carries TRBV28 and TRBJ1-1; D call uncertain. In germline, CDR1 is MDHEN, CDR2 SYDVKM. With 8 bases removed from V and 5 bases from J, the gap between germline ends came to 9 bases. This CDR3 contains 11 residues. The CDR3 bases are TGTGCCAGCTTATCAATGACTGAAGCTTTCTTT. Residues: CASLSMTEAFF.

The chain joins TRBV19 to TRBJ2-7; possible D gene TRBD1, 6 bases. The CDR3 runs 15 residues. In germline, CDR1 is LNHDA, CDR2 SQIVND (reference sequence). The V and J ends lost 1 base and 1 base respectively, with 11 bases between them. The CDR3 is CASSIAAGVSYEQYF. The CDR3 region has the DNA TGTGCCAGTAGTATAGCGGCAGGGGTTTCCTACGAGCAGTACTTC. Variable domain in full (rest from reference TRBV19 and TRBJ2-7): DGGITQSPKYLFRKEGQNVTLSCEQNLNHDAMYWYRQDPGQGLRLIYYSQIVNDFQKGDIAEGYSVSREKKESFPLTVTSAQKNPTAFYLCASSIAAGVSYEQYFGPGTRLTVT.

The sample holds many counts of this clonotype. The CDR3 DNA reads TGTGCCAGCAGGCGTGGCGGGAATCGTTACAATGAGCAGTTCTTC. As protein: CASRRGGNRYNEQFF. V and J are TRBV11-2 and TRBJ2-1; D is perhaps TRBD2 (6 bases). CDR1 SGHAT and CDR2 FQNNGV come from the germline V gene. With 6 bases removed from V and 4 bases from J, the gap between germline ends came to 16 bases. This CDR3 is 15 amino acids long.

The sample holds many counts of this clonotype. The rearrangement links TRBV14 to TRBJ2-2, with D tentatively TRBD1 (5 bases). CDR3 size: 15 residues. V lost 0 bases and J lost 2, with 7 bases in between. Germline assignment: CDR1 SGHDN and CDR2 FVKESK. The CDR3 protein is CASSQETENTGELFF. The CDR3, as DNA: TGTGCCAGCAGCCAAGAGACAGAAAACACCGGGGAGCTGTTTTTT.

This clonotype was counted at least ten times. The chain employs TRBV3-1 and TRBJ2-3; D is possibly TRBD2 (6 bases). The V gene lost 0 bases and the J gene lost 4 bases, with 17 bases spanning the gap. The germline CDR1 and CDR2 sequences are LGHDT and YNNKEL (reference sequence). The CDR3 totals 17 residues. The CDR3 nucleotides read TGTGCCAGCAGCCAAGATTTGTACGGGAGAGGAGCAGATACGCAGTATTTT. It is translated as CASSQDLYGRGADTQYF.

This sequence joins TRBV29-1 and TRBJ2-3, with D possibly TRBD2 on 6 matching bases. The CDR3 consists of 14 residues. Germline lookup yields CDR1 SQVTM and CDR2 ANQGSEA. V was cut by 8 bases and J by 4 bases, with 19 bases left in between. This CDR3 reads CSSPGTGVSDTQYF. The CDR3 DNA follows: TGCAGCTCCCCCGGCACGGGAGTTTCAGATACGCAGTATTTT.

This clonotype occurred many times. As DNA, the CDR3 is TGTGCCAGCAGCGATGGGGGAGTTGGATACAATGAGCAGTTCTTC. Residues: CASSDGGVGYNEQFF. The rearrangement uses TRBV9 and TRBJ2-1; D might be TRBD1 or TRBD2, each matching 5 bases. CDR1 and CDR2 (germline): SGDLS, YYNGEE. This CDR3 is built from 15 residues. V gave up 3 bases and J gave up 4 bases, with 14 bases separating them.

This clonotype was detected only a few times. The rearrangement uses TRBV20-1 and TRBJ2-1; weak D call: TRBD1 (5 bases). This CDR3 comprises 13 residues. CDR1 is DFQATT, CDR2 SNEGSKA, per germline (reference sequence). V lost 3 bases to trimming and J lost 7 bases, with 13 bases between them. This CDR3 is CSASTRVGNEQFF. As DNA, the CDR3 is TGCAGTGCTAGTACCAGGGTGGGGAATGAGCAGTTCTTC.

There are many counts of this clonotype. The chain recombines TRBV7-2 with TRBJ2-6; D gene uncertain. The CDR3 contains 17 residues. Trimming stripped 5 bases from V and 4 bases from J, with 18 bases between. Germline assignment: CDR1 SGHTA and CDR2 FQGNSA. The CDR3 loop is CASSIGITASGANVLTF. CDR3 bases: TGTGCCAGCAGCATCGGTATAACGGCGTCCGGGGCCAACGTCCTGACTTTC.

As regards this clonotype: A much more abundant neighbour one base away suggests this may be a read error. V usage is TRBV12-3 or TRBV12-4 and J usage is TRBJ2-3; no clear D. This CDR3 has 14 amino acids. The germline V and J ends were trimmed by 2 bases and 4 bases, with 10 bases remaining between them. CDR3 in DNA: TGTGCCAGCAGTTTACGGCTCTACTCAGATACGCAGTATTTT. Protein: CASSLRLYSDTQYF.